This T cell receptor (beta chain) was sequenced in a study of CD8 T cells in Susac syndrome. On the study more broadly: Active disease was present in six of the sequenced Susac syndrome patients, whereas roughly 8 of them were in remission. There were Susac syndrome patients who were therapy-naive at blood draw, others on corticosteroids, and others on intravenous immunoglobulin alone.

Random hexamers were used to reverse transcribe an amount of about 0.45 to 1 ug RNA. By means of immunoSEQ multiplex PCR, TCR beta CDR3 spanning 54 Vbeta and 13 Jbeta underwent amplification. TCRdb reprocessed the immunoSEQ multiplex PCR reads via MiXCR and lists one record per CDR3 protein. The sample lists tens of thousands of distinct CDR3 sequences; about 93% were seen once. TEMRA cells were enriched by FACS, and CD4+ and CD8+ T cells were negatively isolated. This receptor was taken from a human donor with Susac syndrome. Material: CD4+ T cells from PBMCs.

CDR3 sequence (DNA): TGTGCCAGCAGGTCCTCTACTGAAGCTTTCTTT. This gives the protein CASRSSTEAFF. The chain is built from TRBV28 and TRBJ1-1; D is unclear. This CDR3 is built from 11 residues. Trimming cost V 6 bases and J 5 bases, with 7 bases left between them. CDR1 MDHEN and CDR2 SYDVKM come from the germline V gene.